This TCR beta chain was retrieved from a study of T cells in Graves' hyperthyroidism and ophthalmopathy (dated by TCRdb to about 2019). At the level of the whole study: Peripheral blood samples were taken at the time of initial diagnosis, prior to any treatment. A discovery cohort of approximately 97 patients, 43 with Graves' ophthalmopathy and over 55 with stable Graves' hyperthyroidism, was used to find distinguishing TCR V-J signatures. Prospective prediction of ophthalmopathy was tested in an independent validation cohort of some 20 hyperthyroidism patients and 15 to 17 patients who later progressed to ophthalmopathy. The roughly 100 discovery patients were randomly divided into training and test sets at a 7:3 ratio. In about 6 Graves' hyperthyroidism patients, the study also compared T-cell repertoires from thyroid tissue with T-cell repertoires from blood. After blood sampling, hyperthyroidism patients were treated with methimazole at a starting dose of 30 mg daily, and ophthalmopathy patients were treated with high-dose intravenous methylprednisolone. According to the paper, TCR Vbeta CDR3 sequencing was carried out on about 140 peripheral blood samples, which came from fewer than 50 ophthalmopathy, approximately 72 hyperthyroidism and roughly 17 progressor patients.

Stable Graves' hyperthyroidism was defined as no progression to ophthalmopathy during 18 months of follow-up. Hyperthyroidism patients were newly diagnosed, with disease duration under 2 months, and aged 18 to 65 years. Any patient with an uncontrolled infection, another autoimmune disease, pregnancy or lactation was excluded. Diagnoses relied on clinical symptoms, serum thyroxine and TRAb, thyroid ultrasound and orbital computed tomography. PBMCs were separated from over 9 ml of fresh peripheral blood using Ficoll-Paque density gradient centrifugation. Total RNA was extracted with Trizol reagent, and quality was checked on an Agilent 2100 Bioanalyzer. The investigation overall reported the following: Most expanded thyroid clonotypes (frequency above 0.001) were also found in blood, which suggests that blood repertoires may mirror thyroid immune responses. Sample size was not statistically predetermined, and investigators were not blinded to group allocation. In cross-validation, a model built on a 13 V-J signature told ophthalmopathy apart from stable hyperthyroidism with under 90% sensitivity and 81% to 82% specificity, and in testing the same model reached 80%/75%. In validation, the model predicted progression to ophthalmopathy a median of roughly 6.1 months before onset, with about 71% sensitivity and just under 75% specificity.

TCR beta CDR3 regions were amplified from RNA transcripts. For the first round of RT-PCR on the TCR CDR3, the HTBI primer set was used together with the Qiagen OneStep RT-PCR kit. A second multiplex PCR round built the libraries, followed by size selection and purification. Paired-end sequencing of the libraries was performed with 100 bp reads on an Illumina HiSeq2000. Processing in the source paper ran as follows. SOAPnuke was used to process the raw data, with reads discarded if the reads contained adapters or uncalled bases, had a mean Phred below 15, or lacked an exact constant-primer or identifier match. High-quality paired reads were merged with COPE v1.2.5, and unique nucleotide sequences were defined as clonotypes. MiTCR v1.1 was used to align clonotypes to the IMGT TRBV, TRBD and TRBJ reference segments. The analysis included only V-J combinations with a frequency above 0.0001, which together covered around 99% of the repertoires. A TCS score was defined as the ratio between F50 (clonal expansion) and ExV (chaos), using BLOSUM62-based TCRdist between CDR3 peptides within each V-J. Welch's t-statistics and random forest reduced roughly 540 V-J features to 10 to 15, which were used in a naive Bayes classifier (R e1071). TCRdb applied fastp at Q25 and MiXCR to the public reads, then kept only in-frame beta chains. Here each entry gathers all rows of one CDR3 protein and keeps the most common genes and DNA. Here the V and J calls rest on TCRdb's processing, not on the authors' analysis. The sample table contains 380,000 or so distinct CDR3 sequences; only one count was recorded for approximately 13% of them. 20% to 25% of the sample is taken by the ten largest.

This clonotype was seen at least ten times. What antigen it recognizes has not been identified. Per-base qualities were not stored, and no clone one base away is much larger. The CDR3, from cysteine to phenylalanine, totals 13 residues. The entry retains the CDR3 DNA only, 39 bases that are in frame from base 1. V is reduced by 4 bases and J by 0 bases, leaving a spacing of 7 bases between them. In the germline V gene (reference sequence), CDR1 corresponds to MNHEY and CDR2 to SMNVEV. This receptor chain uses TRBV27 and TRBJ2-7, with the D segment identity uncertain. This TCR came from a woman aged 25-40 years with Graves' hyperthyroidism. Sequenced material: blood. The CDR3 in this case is CASSSLSSYEQYF. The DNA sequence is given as TGTGCCAGCAGTTCGTTAAGCTCCTACGAGCAGTACTTC.